This TCR beta chain was found in a study of cytotoxic CD8 clonotypes in ibrutinib-treated CLL. Using immunoSEQ multiplex PCR, the repertoire was profiled, and TCRdb retains in-frame clones only, with some absent. Of 110,000 to 150,000 clones in the sample, 60% to 80% were seen once. Germline V gives CDR1 GTSNPN, CDR2 SVGIG (reference sequence). Trimming removed 0 bases at V and 1 base at J, with 10 bases between. The CDR3 consists of 15 residues. Material: PBMCs, obtained after 12 months of ibrutinib treatment. V gene TRBV30 combines with J gene TRBJ1-5; no firm D call. The TCR originated in a human donor with chronic lymphocytic leukemia. The CDR3 nucleotides are TGTGCCTGGAGTGTAGGTTCGCGGAGCAATCAGCCCCAGCATTTT. Its translation is CAWSVGSRSNQPQHF.